This is a list of T cell receptor beta chains from one sample in a study of STAT5B mutations in CD4+ large granular lymphocyte leukemia. Measured with immunoSEQ multiplex PCR; TCRdb has only the in-frame clones, and not every one. Of 40,000 to 50,000 clones in the sample, 80% to 85% were seen once. Sequenced: CD4+ T cells from blood buffy coats. The receptor set was obtained from a human donor in good health. Both conserved end residues are part of each CDR3. Fields, in order: V gene, D gene, J gene, clone size, CDR3 protein, CDR3 DNA. D genes are given only for firm matches. Where a row states a size, it is once, few, many or the class of an expanded clone; other rows omit it.

>TRBV5-1|TRBD2|TRBJ2-2|.
CASSRLAGNANTGELFF
TGCGCCAGCAGCCGACTAGCGGGGAACGCGAACACCGGGGAGCTGTTTTTT
>TRBV11-2|TRBD2|TRBJ2-5|.
CASRGLAGGKTETQYF
TGTGCCAGCAGGGGACTAGCGGGAGGAAAGACAGAGACCCAGTACTTC
>TRBV7-9|.|TRBJ1-2|once
CASSLEWGYTF
TGTGCCAGCAGCTTAGAATGGGGCTACACCTTC
>TRBV30|.|TRBJ1-1|.
CAWSTIQGTGEAFF
TGTGCCTGGAGTACTATCCAGGGGACTGGTGAAGCTTTCTTT
>TRBV11-2|.|TRBJ2-1|.
CASSYTGSEQFF
TGTGCCAGCAGCTACACAGGTTCGGAGCAGTTCTTC
>TRBV5-1|.|TRBJ2-7|.
CASSGSGVGEQYF
TGCGCCAGCAGCGGGTCAGGGGTGGGCGAGCAGTACTTC
>TRBV6-6|TRBD1|TRBJ2-7|.
CASRLGTGILDEQYF
TGTGCCAGCAGACTCGGGACAGGTATTCTCGACGAGCAGTACTTC
>TRBV5-1|.|TRBJ2-7|.
CASSSSWASSYEQYF
TGCGCCAGCTCGAGCTCGTGGGCGAGCTCCTACGAGCAGTACTTC
>TRBV5-4|.|TRBJ2-2|.
CASSVYTGELFF
TGTGCCAGCAGCGTGTACACCGGGGAGCTGTTTTTT
>TRBV19|.|TRBJ2-7|.
CASSIIDGPYEQYF
TGTGCCAGTAGTATCATCGACGGACCGTACGAGCAGTACTTC
>TRBV10-1|.|TRBJ1-4|.
CASSEGQGLNEKLFF
TGCGCCAGCAGTGAGGGACAAGGACTAAATGAAAAACTGTTTTTT
>TRBV7-2|TRBD2|TRBJ2-7|.
CASSSSGTSYEQYF
TGTGCCAGCAGTTCCAGCGGGACCAGCTACGAGCAGTACTTC
>TRBV5-1|.|TRBJ1-1|.
CASRGPMNTEAFF
TGCGCCAGCAGAGGACCCATGAACACTGAAGCTTTCTTT
>TRBV6-6|.|TRBJ1-3|.
CASSFPSGGGNTIYF
TGTGCCAGCAGTTTCCCGTCCGGGGGTGGAAACACCATATATTTT
>TRBV19|.|TRBJ2-7|.
CASSSGSYEQYF
TGTGCCAGTAGTAGCGGCTCCTACGAGCAGTACTTC
>TRBV2|TRBD2|TRBJ2-2|.
CASSELAGAGELFF
TGTGCCAGCAGTGAACTAGCGGGAGCCGGGGAGCTGTTTTTT
>TRBV6-6|TRBD1|TRBJ1-5|few
CASSSRQGANQPQHF
TGTGCCAGCAGTTCGCGACAGGGGGCAAATCAGCCCCAGCATTTT